This T cell receptor (beta chain) came from a study of shared clonotypes between healthy human individuals. This clone has just a few counts. Its antigen is not known. Libraries were prepared by immunoSEQ multiplex PCR; TCRdb keeps only in-frame clonotypes and omits some of them. The table lists about 230,000 clones, 65% of them singletons, with 11% in the top ten. Study conclusions and caveats: Sequencing depth was expected to influence donor clonotype sharing.

V lost 6 bases and J lost 0, with 15 bases in between. CDR3 length: 15 residues. Looked up from germline, CDR1 is MDHEN and CDR2 is SYDVKM. The material sequenced was memory CD4+ T cells sorted from blood. Specified subset: CD45RA-negative fraction. This clonotype originated in a man aged 30 to 45 in good health. V and J are TRBV28 and TRBJ2-7; D perhaps matches TRBD2 (5 bases). This chain's CDR3 is CASSPRTLSSYEQYF. The CDR3 nucleotides are TGTGCCAGCAGCCCTAGGACTCTTAGCTCCTACGAGCAGTACTTC.